The 10 T cell receptor beta chains below come from one sample, sequenced in a study of shared clonotypes between healthy human individuals (dated by TCRdb to 2018 to 2020). CD8 naive samples were CD45RO-negative cells positively selected for CCR7, giving a CD45RA+CCR7+ population that excluded TemRA cells. The library was made by the immunoSEQ multiplex PCR assay. TCRdb obtained this table from immuneACCESS and retained in-frame rearrangements with V and J assigned. These tables miss some clones; where compared with another copy, unresolved V genes account for less than half of the shortfall, and the remainder is unexplained. For this sample the table gives about 600,000 clones, of which roughly 98% were detected only once. The ten top clones hold 0.3% of the sample. Sequenced: naive CD8+ T cells sorted from blood. The cell subset or site label on this specimen signifies: CD45RA+CCR7+. All receptors derive from a man aged 30-40 years in good health.

This chain links TRBV5-5 with TRBJ2-5; D unresolved. The CDR3 runs to 14 residues. Germline values: CDR1 SGHKS, CDR2 YYEKEE (reference sequence). The V end lost 5 bases, the J end lost 2 bases, and 13 bases lay between the germline ends. The chain's CDR3 is CASSSPAGQETQYF. CDR3 in DNA: TGTGCCAGCAGTTCCCCAGCAGGACAAGAGACCCAGTACTTC.

The rearrangement uses TRBV7-9 and TRBJ2-2, with 9 bases identical to TRBD1. After removal of 4 bases from V and 4 bases from J, the junction contained 16 bases not matched to a gene. Germline V lookup: CDR1 SEHNR, CDR2 FQNEAQ (reference sequence). The CDR3 contains 19 residues. CDR3 DNA: TGTGCCAGCAGCTGCGTCCCGGGACAGGGTTCGTTATGCACCGGGGAGCTGTTTTTT. This codes for CASSCVPGQGSLCTGELFF.

J is TRBJ2-3 and V is TRBV7-2; D is tentatively TRBD1 or TRBD2 (5 bases each). Trimming took off 2 bases at V and 0 bases at J, with 18 bases between the two ends. Germline V gene sequence: CDR1 SGHTA, CDR2 FQGNSA. There are 18 residues in the CDR3. CDR3 amino acids: CASSLSSSWDGSTDTQYF. In nucleotides, the CDR3 is TGTGCCAGCAGCTTATCATCCAGTTGGGACGGTAGCACAGATACGCAGTATTTT. The full variable domain, completed using reference TRBV7-2 and TRBJ2-3, is GAGVSQSPSNKVTEKGKDVELRCDPISGHTALYWYRQSLGQGLEFLIYFQGNSAPDKSGLPSDRFSAERTGGSVSTLTIQRTQQEDSAVYLCASSLSSSWDGSTDTQYFGPGTRLTVL.

This chain uses TRBV5-1 with TRBJ2-3, with D tentatively TRBD1 or TRBD2 (5 bases each). Germline V gives CDR1 SGHRS, CDR2 YFSETQ. The CDR3 runs 17 residues. V gave up 0 bases and J gave up 2 bases, with 16 bases separating them. The CDR3 bases are TGCGCCAGCAGCTTGGTTCCGATTCGGGACGCCACAGATACGCAGTATTTT. Translation gives CASSLVPIRDATDTQYF.

This chain connects TRBV5-6 to TRBJ1-5; D gene ambiguous. CDR1 and CDR2 from the germline V gene are SGHDT and YYEEEE. The V gene lost 0 bases and the J gene lost 7 bases, with 5 bases spanning the gap. The CDR3 totals 12 residues. DNA for the CDR3: TGTGCCAGCAGCTTGGGAACCCAGCCCCAGCATTTT. This codes for CASSLGTQPQHF.

The genes are TRBV6-4 and TRBJ2-3; 12 bases fit TRBD2. V was clipped by 5 bases and J by 5 bases; unmatched bases: 5. Germline V gene lookup returns CDR1 MRHNA and CDR2 SNTAGT. The CDR3 spans 15 residues. The CDR3 DNA reads TGTGCCAGCAGTAGACTAGCGGGAGTGAAAGATACGCAGTATTTT. Its translation: CASSRLAGVKDTQYF.

This chain links TRBV27 with TRBJ2-5; D tentatively fits TRBD1 or TRBD2 (5 bases each). CDR3 length: 15 residues. Looked up from germline, CDR1 is MNHEY and CDR2 is SMNVEV (reference sequence). Deletions cut 4 bases from V and 5 bases from J, with 17 bases between. The chain's CDR3 is CASSSTGTTGETQYF. The CDR3 coding sequence is TGTGCCAGCAGTTCCACCGGGACGACGGGCGAGACCCAGTACTTC.

The rearrangement joins TRBV5-1 to TRBJ2-7, with D possibly called TRBD1 or TRBD2 (7 bases each). V was trimmed by 0 bases and J by 4 bases, leaving 14 bases between them. CDR3 length: 15 residues. CDR1 is SGHRS, CDR2 YFSETQ, per germline. The CDR3 nucleotides are TGCGCCAGCAGCTTGGGTCCAGGGGGGGATTACGAGCAGTACTTC. Its protein product is CASSLGPGGDYEQYF. Based on the CDR3 plus reference TRBV5-1 and TRBJ2-7, the full variable domain is KAGVTQTPRYLIKTRGQQVTLSCSPISGHRSVSWYQQTPGQGLQFLFEYFSETQRNKGNFPGRFSGRQFSNSRSEMNVSTLELGDSALYLCASSLGPGGDYEQYFGPGTRLTVT.

The CDR3 DNA sequence: TGTGCCAGCAGCTTAACGAGGTTCTTGGTTAAGGGCACTGAAGCTTTCTTT. Residues: CASSLTRFLVKGTEAFF. This sequence joins TRBV7-8 and TRBJ1-1, with D unclear. Trimming cost V 2 bases and J 4 bases, with 20 bases left between them. Germline V gene data show CDR1 as SGHVS and CDR2 as FQNEAQ. There are 17 residues in the CDR3.

The V and J genes are TRBV6-5 and TRBJ2-7; 7 positions agree with TRBD1. CDR3 length equals 14 residues. The V segment lost 6 bases and the J segment 0 bases; nucleotides outside the gene matches: 5. Germline-derived CDR1 and CDR2 are MNHEY and SVGAGI. In DNA, the CDR3 is TGTGCCAGCAGCTACCGGGACAGCTCCTACGAGCAGTACTTC. This sequence encodes CASSYRDSSYEQYF.